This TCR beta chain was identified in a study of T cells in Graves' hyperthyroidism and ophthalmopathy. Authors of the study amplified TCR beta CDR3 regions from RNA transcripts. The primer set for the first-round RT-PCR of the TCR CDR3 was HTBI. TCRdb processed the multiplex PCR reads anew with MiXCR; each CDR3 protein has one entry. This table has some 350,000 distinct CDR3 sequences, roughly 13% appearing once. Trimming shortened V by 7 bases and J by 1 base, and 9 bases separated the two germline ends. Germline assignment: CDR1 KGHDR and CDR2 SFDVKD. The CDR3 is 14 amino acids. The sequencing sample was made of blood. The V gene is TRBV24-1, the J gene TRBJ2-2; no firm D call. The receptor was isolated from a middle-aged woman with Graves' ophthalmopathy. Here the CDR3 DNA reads TGTGCCACCAGCCCCAGACTGAACACCGGGGAGCTGTTTTTT. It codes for CATSPRLNTGELFF.